Following are 29 T cell receptor beta chains from one sample sequenced in a study of OX40 agonist ivuxolimab in advanced cancers. Sequencing was performed with immunoSEQ multiplex PCR; in TCRdb, only in-frame clones are kept and a portion is missing. The table includes tens of thousands of clones, about 90% detected once. The specimen comprised CD4+ or CD8+ T cells sorted from blood, sampled in a trial of the OX40 agonist ivuxolimab. These receptor sequences come from an adult with an advanced solid tumor such as melanoma, head and neck, liver or kidney cancer.

J is TRBJ2-1 and V is TRBV9; the D gene is possibly TRBD2 (6 bases). This CDR3 is built from 15 residues. The germline V gene encodes CDR1 SGDLS and CDR2 YYNGEE. Trimming cost V 0 bases and J 4 bases, with 11 bases left between them. CDR3 sequence (DNA): TGTGCCAGCAGCGTAGGGACTAACCTATACAATGAGCAGTTCTTC. Translation gives CASSVGTNLYNEQFF.

The chain has TRBV28 and TRBJ2-1; D may correspond to TRBD1 or TRBD2 (6 bases each). CDR1 is MDHEN and CDR2 is SYDVKM in the germline V gene. CDR3 size: 13 residues. V was trimmed by 6 bases and J by 7 bases, leaving 13 bases between them. CDR3 protein: CASRGGSWNEQFF. CDR3 DNA sequence: TGTGCCAGCAGGGGGGGCTCTTGGAATGAGCAGTTCTTC. Full variable domain (remainder filled in from reference TRBV28 and TRBJ2-1): DVKVTQSSRYLVKRTGEKVFLECVQDMDHENMFWYRQDPGLGLRLIYFSYDVKMKEKGDIPEGYSVSREKKERFSLILESASTNQTSMYLCASRGGSWNEQFFGPGTRLTVL.

The rearrangement links TRBV15 to TRBJ2-1; D is unclear. V was shortened by 2 bases and J by 2 bases, with 10 bases between the two germline ends. The CDR3 length is 15 residues. Per the germline V gene, CDR1 is LNHNV and CDR2 is YYDKDF (reference sequence). The DNA for the CDR3 is TGTGCCACCAGCAGATTTAGTGGGCCCTACAATGAGCAGTTCTTC. This encodes CATSRFSGPYNEQFF.

This sequence joins TRBV28 and TRBJ2-1, with no clear D. The CDR3 consists of 13 residues. Per the germline V gene, CDR1 is MDHEN and CDR2 is SYDVKM. V was pared by 2 bases and J by 0 bases, with 2 bases between. The CDR3 DNA reads TGTGCCAGCAGTTTAAGCTCCTACAATGAGCAGTTCTTC. Its translation is CASSLSSYNEQFF.

This chain connects TRBV6-5 to TRBJ1-6; 9 bases are shared with TRBD1. This CDR3 is 14 amino acids long. Trimming took 5 bases from V and 7 from J; bases not matched to a gene: 3. Germline V CDR1 and CDR2: MNHEY, SVGAGI. CDR3 bases: TGTGCCAGCAGTCCCGGGACAGGGAATTCACCCCTCCACTTT. This gives the protein CASSPGTGNSPLHF.

The V call is TRBV4-1, the J call TRBJ2-7, with D possibly matching TRBD1 (5 bases). The germline V gene has CDR1 MGHRA and CDR2 YSYEKL. The V gene lost 1 base and the J gene lost 4 bases, with 14 bases spanning the gap. The CDR3 is 15 residues long. CDR3 amino acids: CASSQGSGRGYEQYF. In DNA, the CDR3 is TGCGCCAGCAGCCAAGGAAGTGGTAGGGGTTACGAGCAGTACTTC.

The genes are TRBV7-9 and TRBJ1-4; D is ambiguous. Per germline, CDR1 SEHNR and CDR2 FQNEAQ (reference sequence). Trimming pared 1 base from V and 0 bases from J, leaving 3 bases between. The CDR3 has 14 residues. The CDR3 coding sequence is TGTGCCAGCAGCTTAGTTTCAACTAATGAAAAACTGTTTTTT. It yields the protein CASSLVSTNEKLFF.

The chain joins TRBV27 to TRBJ2-7, with 8 bases matching TRBD1. The V gene's germline CDR1 is MNHEY and CDR2 SMNVEV (reference sequence). The CDR3 has 16 residues. V was pared by 5 bases and J by 3 bases, with 12 bases of the junction left unmatched. CDR3 sequence: CASSEHPGQADYEQYF. The CDR3 coding sequence is TGTGCCAGCAGTGAACACCCGGGACAGGCGGACTACGAGCAGTACTTC.

This chain uses TRBV2 with TRBJ1-1; D perhaps matches TRBD1 (5 bases). With 5 bases removed from V and 1 base from J, the gap between germline ends came to 14 bases. Germline lookup yields CDR1 SNHLY and CDR2 FYNNEI. The CDR3 is made up of 15 amino acids. In nucleotides, the CDR3 is TGTGCCAGCAGTCGAGGGACTGGGGGGAACACTGAAGCTTTCTTT. Amino acid sequence: CASSRGTGGNTEAFF.

The chain has TRBV5-8 and TRBJ1-6; D is undetermined. Trimming took off 2 bases at V and 9 bases at J, with 12 bases between the two ends. This CDR3 has 14 amino acids. Germline V CDR1 and CDR2: SGHTS, YDEGEE. In DNA, the CDR3 is TGTGCCAGCAGCTTAATGCCAGTTGGTTCACCCCTCCACTTT. This gives the protein CASSLMPVGSPLHF. The complete variable domain, with remaining parts taken from reference TRBV5-8 and TRBJ1-6, reads EAGVTQSPTHLIKTRGQQATLRCSPISGHTSVYWYQQALGLGLQFLLWYDEGEERNRGNFPPRFSGRQFPNYSSELNVNALELEDSALYLCASSLMPVGSPLHFGNGTRLTVT.

This clone is a singleton in its sample. The chain carries TRBV5-1 and TRBJ2-7; D ambiguous. Trimming left V 0 bases short and J 9 bases short, with 4 bases between. The CDR3 consists of 10 residues. From germline, CDR1 is SGHRS and CDR2 YFSETQ. In DNA form, the CDR3 reads TGCGCCAGCAGCTTGGGTGGGCAGTACGTC. It is translated as CASSLGGQYV.

This clone was observed a single time. The chain employs TRBV27 and TRBJ2-7; D possibly corresponds to TRBD2 (7 bases). CDR1 and CDR2 (germline): MNHEY, SMNVEV (reference sequence). V lost 5 bases and J lost 3, with 23 bases in between. The length of the CDR3 is 17 residues. CDR3 sequence (DNA): TGTGCCAGCAGTCCATCCCCTGGCGGGGGCCGTTTCTACGAGCAGTACTTC. It codes for CASSPSPGGGRFYEQYF.

The V and J genes are TRBV9 and TRBJ1-5; perhaps TRBD1 as D (6 bases). The V end lost 0 bases, the J end lost 5 bases, and 12 bases lay between the germline ends. Germline CDR1 and CDR2: SGDLS and YYNGEE. CDR3 length equals 15 residues. CDR3 nucleotides: TGTGCCAGCAGCGTAGGCGCAGGGGCAGATCAGCCCCAGCATTTT. It yields the protein CASSVGAGADQPQHF.

The DNA for the CDR3 is TGTGCCAGCAGCTCCGACCCGGTACGGTTATGGAACACTGAAGCTTTCTTT. As protein: CASSSDPVRLWNTEAFF. The genes are TRBV28 and TRBJ1-1; no definite D call. The V end lost 6 bases, the J end lost 1 base, and 21 bases lay between the germline ends. The CDR3 is 17 amino acids. The germline V gene has CDR1 MDHEN and CDR2 SYDVKM.

V gene TRBV2 combines with J gene TRBJ2-1; 14 positions agree with TRBD2. CDR1 and CDR2 (germline): SNHLY, FYNNEI. The CDR3 has 15 amino acids. V dropped 5 bases and J dropped 6; count of bases not matched to a gene: 3. The CDR3 reads CASSLTSGRVNEQFF. The CDR3 DNA reads TGTGCCAGCAGTCTGACTAGCGGGAGGGTCAATGAGCAGTTCTTC.

This clone was counted between two and nine times. The chain couples TRBV11-2 to TRBJ1-2; the D is unclear. V shed 2 bases and J shed 0 bases, with 10 bases lying between them. The CDR3 contains 15 residues. Germline lookup yields CDR1 SGHAT and CDR2 FQNNGV. This CDR3 is CASSLSATTNYGYTF. The CDR3 coding sequence is TGTGCCAGCAGCTTATCAGCAACAACTAACTATGGCTACACCTTC.

The rearrangement joins TRBV5-4 to TRBJ2-1; TRBD2 aligns across 7 bases. There are 15 residues in the CDR3. Germline V CDR1 and CDR2: SGHNT, YYREEE (reference sequence). Trimming took 1 base from V and 6 from J; bases not matched to a gene: 7. CDR3 sequence reads: CASSLLGGGGNEQFF. Written as DNA, the CDR3 is TGTGCCAGCAGCTTGTTGGGCGGGGGTGGCAATGAGCAGTTCTTC.

This clone was seen only once. The chain joins TRBV14 to TRBJ1-1, with D possibly TRBD1 on 6 matching bases. There are 15 residues in the CDR3. Germline loops: CDR1 SGHDN, CDR2 FVKESK. The germline V and J ends were trimmed by 4 bases and 0 bases, with 12 bases remaining between them. The CDR3 loop reads CASSPIGQLNTEAFF. The CDR3 nucleotides read TGTGCCAGCAGCCCGATCGGACAGCTGAACACTGAAGCTTTCTTT.

Notes on this clone: Other DNA variants within this sample encode the same CDR3. The V and J genes are TRBV5-6 and TRBJ2-3; D uncertain. In germline, CDR1 is SGHDT, CDR2 YYEEEE. The CDR3 contains 11 residues. Trimming removed 2 bases from V and 3 bases from J, with 1 base in between. The CDR3 sequence is CASSFTDTQYF. CDR3 DNA: TGTGCCAGCAGCTTTACAGATACGCAGTATTTT.

This chain joins TRBV6-5 and TRBJ1-1; D gene ambiguous. V lost 10 bases to trimming and J lost 1 base, with 13 bases between them. The CDR3 spans 13 residues. Germline CDR1 reads MNHEY; CDR2 reads SVGAGI. In DNA form, the CDR3 reads TGTGCCACTTCTTCGGCGGGGAACACTGAAGCTTTCTTT. Protein product: CATSSAGNTEAFF.

The rearrangement joins TRBV27 to TRBJ1-2; no firm D call. There are 13 residues in the CDR3. Trimming took 3 bases from V and 7 from J, leaving 12 bases between them. The germline CDR1 and CDR2 sequences are MNHEY and SMNVEV (reference sequence). CDR3 region: CASSFSSLVGYTF. The CDR3 region has the DNA TGTGCCAGCAGTTTTTCAAGCCTGGTTGGCTACACCTTC.

The chain is built from TRBV19 and TRBJ1-1; D gene uncertain. V was shortened by 1 base and J by 4 bases, with 16 bases between the two germline ends. The germline CDR1 and CDR2 sequences are LNHDA and SQIVND (reference sequence). The CDR3 sequence is 16 residues long. CDR3 region: CASSIGPSGWGTEAFF. Here the CDR3 DNA reads TGTGCCAGTAGTATAGGCCCGAGTGGCTGGGGCACTGAAGCTTTCTTT.

The gene calls are TRBV19 and TRBJ2-1; TRBD2 matches 9 bases. This CDR3 contains 16 residues. J gave up 5 bases and V 4 bases, and 9 bases lay outside the gene matches. Germline CDR1 reads LNHDA; CDR2 reads SQIVND (reference sequence). The CDR3 here is CASSTLAGLRDNEQFF. In nucleotides, the CDR3 is TGTGCCAGTAGTACCCTAGCGGGATTGAGGGACAATGAGCAGTTCTTC.

The chain has TRBV13 and TRBJ2-7; no firm D call. With 5 bases removed from V and 3 bases from J, the gap between germline ends came to 11 bases. The CDR3 consists of 13 residues. The germline V gene encodes CDR1 PRHDT and CDR2 FYEKMQ (reference sequence). The CDR3 loop is CASSARGGYEQYF. CDR3 in DNA: TGTGCCAGCAGCGCAAGAGGTGGCTACGAGCAGTACTTC.

In nucleotides, the CDR3 is TGCGCCAGCAGCCAAGAACGGGTTAACACTGAAGCTTTCTTT. Encoded protein: CASSQERVNTEAFF. This chain joins TRBV4-3 and TRBJ1-1; D gene ambiguous. CDR3 length: 14 residues. V lost 0 bases, J lost 2 bases, and 7 bases lay in between. Germline CDR1 reads LGHNA; CDR2 reads YSLEER.

V and J are TRBV30 and TRBJ2-3; 9 bases are a match to TRBD1. Germline trimming cut 4 bases from V and 0 bases from J; bases unmatched to any gene: 8. This CDR3 comprises 16 residues. Germline V gives CDR1 GTSNPN, CDR2 SVGIG (reference sequence). The DNA for the CDR3 is TGTGCCTGGAACCCGGACAGGGGATGGAGCACAGATACGCAGTATTTT. It translates to CAWNPDRGWSTDTQYF.

This clone appeared once. The chain has TRBV2 and TRBJ2-7; no definite D call. Germline lookup yields CDR1 SNHLY and CDR2 FYNNEI. With 10 bases removed from V and 7 bases from J, the gap between germline ends came to 14 bases. The CDR3 is made up of 11 amino acids. The CDR3 reads CATSPGGEQYV. The CDR3, as DNA: TGTGCCACCTCCCCTGGTGGAGAGCAGTACGTC.

This chain links TRBV28 with TRBJ1-2; D unresolved. V was trimmed by 4 bases and J by 3 bases, leaving 9 bases between them. CDR3 length equals 13 residues. CDR1 MDHEN and CDR2 SYDVKM come from the germline V gene. The CDR3 region has the DNA TGTGCCAGCAGTTCTGTCAGCGACTATGGCTACACCTTC. This translates into CASSSVSDYGYTF.

The table lists this clone with a count of one. The sample contains more than one DNA sequence encoding this CDR3. The V and J genes are TRBV9 and TRBJ2-3; D gene ambiguous. The CDR3 totals 13 residues. The V end lost 0 bases, the J end lost 3 bases, and 5 bases lay between the germline ends. From germline, CDR1 is SGDLS and CDR2 YYNGEE. The CDR3 reads CASSVALTDTQYF. The CDR3 region has the DNA TGTGCCAGCAGCGTAGCTCTTACAGATACGCAGTATTTT.